Below, 10 T cell receptor beta chains from the same sample are listed, as sequenced in a study of blood T cells in healthy people across ages. For the second PCR, which ran for about 6 to 11 cycles, a sample-barcoded 5' primer and a J-beta primer mix were used. TCRdb re-derived calls from the 5' RACE reads in MiXCR, one entry per CDR3 protein. The sample contains around 780,000 distinct CDR3 sequences, 20% to 30% of which appear only once. The same sample was also studied in work on T cells of mothers and their children.

Sequenced: blood. These receptors came from a boy between 10 and 17 years old in good health.

J is TRBJ1-4 and V is TRBV5-4; 7 bases are shared with TRBD1. CDR1 is SGHNT, CDR2 YYREEE, per germline (reference sequence). The CDR3 sequence is 14 residues long. The junction had 5 bases not matched to a gene; V was cut back by 3 bases and J by 6 bases. The CDR3 loop reads CASSSGQRDEKLFF. The CDR3 coding sequence is TGTGCCAGCAGCTCGGGACAGAGGGATGAAAAACTGTTTTTT.

The rearrangement joins TRBV28 to TRBJ2-5, with TRBD2 identical over 9 bases. V was pared by 6 bases and J by 1 base, with 21 bases of the junction left unmatched. Germline CDR1 MDHEN, CDR2 SYDVKM. CDR3 size: 20 residues. The CDR3 sequence: CASSTPPGLASKVPQETQYF. The CDR3 coding sequence is TGTGCCAGCAGCACCCCCCCGGGACTAGCTTCCAAGGTGCCCCAAGAGACCCAGTACTTC.

This clonotype was seen more than once but under ten times. The rearrangement links TRBV11-3 to TRBJ2-5; D is possibly TRBD1 (6 bases). Matching the DNA end better, TRBJ2-1 makes the J call doubtful. This CDR3 contains 14 residues. CDR1 and CDR2 from the germline V gene are SGHNT and YENEEA. DNA of the CDR3: TGTGCCAGCAGCCCCGACAGGAAAAGAAGTGAGCAGTTCTTC. Protein sequence: CASSPDRKRSEQFF.

This clonotype was counted only a few times. The chain has TRBV29-1 and TRBJ2-6; possibly TRBD1 for D (5 bases). Trimming removed 5 bases from V and 1 base from J, with 12 bases in between. The CDR3 covers 15 residues. Germline V gene data show CDR1 as SQVTM and CDR2 as ANQGSEA. For the CDR3, the DNA is TGCAGCGTTCCAGGGCCTACTTCTGGGGCCAACGTCCTGACTTTC. Its translation is CSVPGPTSGANVLTF. Full variable domain (missing parts from reference TRBV29-1 and TRBJ2-6): SAVISQKPSRDICQRGTSLTIQCQVDSQVTMMFWYRQQPGQSLTLIATANQGSEATYESGFVIDKFPISRPNLTFSTLTVSNMSPEDSSIYLCSVPGPTSGANVLTFGAGSRLTVL.

CDR3 region: CASSLRGLHQPQHF. CDR3 nucleotide sequence: TGTGCCAGCAGTTTACGGGGCCTCCATCAGCCCCAGCATTTT. This chain connects TRBV27 to TRBJ1-5; possibly TRBD1 for D (5 bases). The CDR3 is made up of 14 amino acids. In germline, CDR1 is MNHEY, CDR2 SMNVEV (reference sequence). Trimming took off 2 bases at V and 5 bases at J, with 10 bases between the two ends.

The V gene is TRBV4-1, the J gene TRBJ2-5; TRBD1 matches 9 bases. The CDR3 contains 13 residues. Germline V gene lookup returns CDR1 MGHRA and CDR2 YSYEKL. With V trimmed by 8 bases and J by 11 bases, 12 bases remained unmatched. Written as DNA, the CDR3 is TGCGCCAGCGGAAACAGGGGGCTGTACGGGCAGTACTTC. It specifies CASGNRGLYGQYF.

V is TRBV9 and J is TRBJ1-1; D is perhaps TRBD1 (6 bases). This CDR3 is 15 amino acids long. Germline assignment: CDR1 SGDLS and CDR2 YYNGEE. V was pared by 0 bases and J by 6 bases, with 15 bases between. In nucleotides, the CDR3 is TGTGCCAGCAGCGTAGTGGGGCAGGGGAGCGCTGAAGCTTTCTTT. Its translation is CASSVVGQGSAEAFF.

This clonotype was seen a few times. V and J are TRBV7-8 and TRBJ2-5; D is perhaps TRBD2 (5 bases). Germline V gene data show CDR1 as SGHVS and CDR2 as FQNEAQ. Trimming removed 7 bases from V and 10 bases from J, with 16 bases in between. This CDR3 region has 12 residues. The DNA of the CDR3 is TGTGCCAGCACCCACGACCGGGGAAACCAGTACTTC. Translated: CASTHDRGNQYF.

The rearrangement joins TRBV7-9 to TRBJ2-7; the match to TRBD1 covers 7 bases. V was pared by 10 bases and J by 3 bases, with 12 bases of the junction left unmatched. Germline assignment: CDR1 SEHNR and CDR2 FQNEAQ (reference sequence). This CDR3 has 14 residues. Here the CDR3 reads CATARGFGYYEQYF. The CDR3 nucleotides read TGTGCCACAGCCAGGGGGTTCGGGTACTACGAGCAGTACTTC.

Points on this clonotype: At one end the junction does not follow the germline gene, possibly because of a read error. This CDR3 reads CASSLAGAGLTYNERFF. The CDR3 region has the DNA TGCGCCAGCAGCTTGGCGGGAGCGGGACTGACCTACAATGAGCGGTTCTTC. The chain links TRBV5-1 to TRBJ2-1; 7 bases map to TRBD2. This CDR3 is 17 amino acids long. CDR1 is SGHRS, CDR2 YFSETQ, per germline.